The 13 T cell receptor beta chains below all came from one sample that was sequenced in a study of CD8+CD57+ T cells in acquired aplastic anemia. Using genomic DNA as the template, TCR beta VDJ and CDR3 profiling was carried out. Via MiXCR, TCRdb re-called the reads, giving one row per CDR3 protein. This sample carries 180,000 or so distinct CDR3 sequences, 40% to 55% of them seen once, and the ten largest clones take under 3%. The sequencing input was sorted CD4+, CD8+, or CD8+CD57+ T cells (not recorded which) from PBMCs. The receptors derive from a human donor in good health.

The V gene is TRBV19, the J gene TRBJ1-3; D is uncertain. V gave up 6 bases and J gave up 0 bases, with 12 bases separating them. This CDR3 has 15 amino acids. The germline CDR1 and CDR2 sequences are LNHDA and SQIVND (reference sequence). CDR3 nucleotide sequence: TGTGCCAGTAGATCCCCAGGTATCTCTGGAAACACCATATATTTT. Translating gives CASRSPGISGNTIYF.

J is TRBJ1-1 and V is TRBV4-3; D not certain. V was clipped by 6 bases and J by 5 bases, with 13 bases between them. The CDR3 is 13 amino acids. The germline gives CDR1 LGHNA, CDR2 YSLEER. The CDR3, as DNA: TGCGCCAGCAGTAGATGGGGTAATACTGAAGCTTTCTTT. It specifies CASSRWGNTEAFF.

In the case of this clonotype: At one end, the junction sequence differs from germline, possibly due to a read error. The DNA for the CDR3 is TGTGCCAGCAGTGAGGGAGGTCAGCCCCAGCATTTT. This encodes CASSEGGQPQHF. This chain links TRBV10-2 with TRBJ1-5; no firm D call. The germline gives CDR1 WSHSY, CDR2 SAAADI. CDR3 length: 12 residues.

This clonotype was detected many times. The V and J genes are TRBV4-1 and TRBJ2-6; D gene ambiguous. V was shortened by 0 bases and J by 0 bases, with 6 bases between the two germline ends. Germline V gene lookup returns CDR1 MGHRA and CDR2 YSYEKL. The CDR3 has 16 amino acids. The CDR3 region has the DNA TGCGCCAGCAGCCAAGATCGAAGCTCTGGGGCCAACGTCCTGACTTTC. This translates into CASSQDRSSGANVLTF.

This clonotype was observed at least ten times. The rearrangement links TRBV2 to TRBJ1-4; no reliable D call. Germline-derived CDR1 and CDR2 are SNHLY and FYNNEI. V was cut by 3 bases and J by 8 bases, with 4 bases left in between. The CDR3 runs 11 residues. CDR3: CASSEYEKLFF. The DNA of the CDR3 is TGTGCCAGCAGTGAGTACGAAAAACTGTTTTTT.

The count of this clonotype is one. The chain uses TRBV2 and TRBJ2-7; 9 bases line up with TRBD1. The CDR3 is 15 amino acids. Trimming cost V 8 bases and J 1 base; bases outside gene matches: 9. Germline V gene lookup returns CDR1 SNHLY and CDR2 FYNNEI. CDR3 DNA: TGTGCCAGCGCCTCCGGGACAGGGAGATCCTACGAGCAGTACTTC. It translates to CASASGTGRSYEQYF.

This clonotype appeared a few times. This rearrangement joins TRBV10-3 to TRBJ2-5; the match to TRBD2 covers 9 bases. This CDR3 is 16 amino acids long. The V segment lost 2 bases and the J segment 5 bases; nucleotides outside the gene matches: 9. Germline V gene sequence: CDR1 ENHRY, CDR2 SYGVKD. The CDR3 is CAISEGSGRGVETQYF. The DNA for the CDR3 is TGTGCCATCAGTGAGGGTAGCGGGAGAGGAGTTGAGACCCAGTACTTC.

This clonotype was seen ten or more times. This rearrangement joins TRBV20-1 to TRBJ1-5; unclear D gene. The CDR3 runs 14 residues. CDR1 and CDR2 from the germline V gene are DFQATT and SNEGSKA (reference sequence). Trimming cost V 0 bases and J 1 base, with 7 bases left between them. The CDR3 DNA is TGCAGTGCTAGAGATGGGTCAAGCAATCAGCCCCAGCATTTT. Translated, it gives CSARDGSSNQPQHF.

Only a few counts were recorded for this clonotype. V is TRBV20-1 and J is TRBJ2-3, with a tentative D call TRBD2 (6 bases). The CDR3 is made up of 12 amino acids. The V end lost 0 bases, the J end lost 6 bases, and 7 bases lay between the germline ends. Germline V gives CDR1 DFQATT, CDR2 SNEGSKA (reference sequence). The chain's CDR3 is CSARDLADTQYF. CDR3 DNA sequence: TGCAGTGCTAGAGATCTAGCGGATACGCAGTATTTT.

This clonotype showed up many times. The J gene is TRBJ1-1, the V gene TRBV11-1; no clear D gene. Germline CDR1 is SGHAT and CDR2 is FQDESV (reference sequence). V was pared by 0 bases and J by 1 base, with 9 bases between. CDR3 size: 15 residues. This CDR3 is CASSLAPGSNTEAFF. CDR3 in DNA: TGTGCCAGCAGCTTAGCCCCAGGTTCGAACACTGAAGCTTTCTTT.

Only a few counts were recorded for this clonotype. This chain connects TRBV10-3 to TRBJ2-7; no firm D call. The CDR3 extends over 14 amino acids. Germline V gene lookup returns CDR1 ENHRY and CDR2 SYGVKD. Between the trimmed V and J ends, which lost 2 bases and 2 bases, there was a span of 10 bases. As DNA, the CDR3 is TGTGCCATCAGTGAGAGCAGGTTCGCCTACGAGCAGTACTTC. This translates into CAISESRFAYEQYF.

This chain joins TRBV20-1 and TRBJ2-1; D unclear. Between the trimmed V and J ends, which lost 0 bases and 6 bases, there was a span of 6 bases. This CDR3 is 12 amino acids long. Per the germline V gene, CDR1 is DFQATT and CDR2 is SNEGSKA (reference sequence). The CDR3 reads CSARDSVNEQFF. The DNA of the CDR3 is TGCAGTGCTAGAGATTCCGTCAATGAGCAGTTCTTC.

Of note for this clonotype: A much bigger clone sits one base away, suggesting this may be a read error. The chain employs TRBV12-3 or TRBV12-4 and TRBJ2-7; perhaps TRBD1 as D (6 bases). The CDR3 covers 15 residues. V was shortened by 2 bases and J by 2 bases, with 13 bases between the two germline ends. CDR3 in amino acids: CASSLFGWGPYEQYF. The CDR3 bases are TGTGCCAGCAGTTTATTTGGGTGGGGGCCCTACGAGCAGTACTTC.